The clone carrying this T cell receptor (beta chain) has more than one count but fewer than ten. The antigen is unknown. The sample belongs to a study of T-cell reconstitution after alpha-beta-depleted transplantation in children. General study points: For some patients, TCRbeta diversity was high at day 60 because of recipient T cells and thymic progenitors that survived.

Unique molecular identifiers were incorporated during preparation of the TCRbeta library. MiXCR, applied by TCRdb to the PCR reads, yields one record per CDR3 protein. The sample records hundreds of thousands of distinct CDR3 sequences, around 15% being singletons. Trimming at V came to 2 bases and at J to 3 bases, leaving 9 bases not matched to a gene. CDR3 length: 17 residues. The germline gives CDR1 SGHAT, CDR2 FQNNGV. Sequencing was performed on PBMCs, mostly from graft donor cells, taken 360 days after TCRalphabeta/CD19-depleted stem cell transplant. This clonotype was sampled from a boy under three years old who had a stem cell transplant for Wiskott-Aldrich syndrome, so the T cells may come from the graft donor. The chain employs TRBV11-2 and TRBJ2-3, with 9 bases identical to TRBD1. CDR3 sequence: CASSLLVQGARTDTQYF. The CDR3 bases are TGTGCCAGCAGCTTACTGGTACAGGGGGCGAGGACAGATACGCAGTATTTT.